This passage covers 6 T cell receptor beta chains from one sample sequenced in a study of blood T cells in healthy people across ages. A second 7 to 11 cycle PCR used barcoded and J-beta primers. MiXCR, applied by TCRdb to the 5' RACE reads, yields one record per CDR3 protein. The sample carries under 1,100,000 distinct CDR3 sequences, approximately 26% recorded once. A further study also used this sample, focusing on T cells of mothers and their children.

Sequences were obtained from blood. These receptors all stem from a girl aged 2 to 9 in good health.

The CDR3 spells CSALVPGSDNEQFF. DNA for the CDR3: TGCAGTGCCCTAGTCCCCGGGTCCGACAATGAGCAGTTCTTC. This rearrangement joins TRBV20-1 to TRBJ2-5; D gene ambiguous. The J call may be faulty, since TRBJ2-1 better matches the DNA end. The CDR3 runs to 14 residues. The germline V gene has CDR1 DFQATT and CDR2 SNEGSKA (reference sequence).

This clonotype appeared a few times. The chain carries TRBV10-3 and TRBJ1-2; D is perhaps TRBD1 (6 bases). Trimming cost V 0 bases and J 7 bases, with 6 bases left between them. In germline, CDR1 is ENHRY, CDR2 SYGVKD. CDR3 size: 12 residues. CDR3 sequence (DNA): TGTGCCATCAGTGAGTCAGGGGGTGGCTACACCTTC. Protein sequence: CAISESGGGYTF.

The rearrangement links TRBV6-5 to TRBJ1-1; D is unresolved. Trimming took off 4 bases at V and 0 bases at J, with 6 bases between the two ends. Germline CDR1 reads MNHEY; CDR2 reads SVGAGI. The CDR3 spans 13 residues. As DNA, the CDR3 is TGTGCCAGCAGTTGCAGAATGAACACTGAAGCTTTCTTT. Protein product: CASSCRMNTEAFF.

The genes are TRBV10-3 and TRBJ2-1; D is perhaps TRBD1 (5 bases). V gave up 3 bases and J gave up 8 bases, with 14 bases separating them. CDR1 and CDR2 from the germline V gene are ENHRY and SYGVKD. This CDR3 is 14 amino acids long. The CDR3 region is CAISEDSVLDEQFF. DNA for the CDR3: TGTGCCATCAGTGAAGACAGTGTCTTGGATGAGCAGTTCTTC.

The chain is built from TRBV4-1 and TRBJ2-7; D may be TRBD2 (5 bases). This CDR3 contains 16 residues. In germline, CDR1 is MGHRA, CDR2 YSYEKL. V was clipped by 4 bases and J by 2 bases, with 18 bases between them. The DNA for the CDR3 is TGCGCCAGCAGCCTATTATATACTAGTTCGGCCTACGAGCAGTACTTC. Amino acids: CASSLLYTSSAYEQYF.

This clonotype was picked up one time. One junction end does not reproduce the germline sequence, and a read error may be involved. The V gene is TRBV4-1, the J gene TRBJ2-5; D is ambiguous. The V gene's germline CDR1 is MGHRA and CDR2 YSYEKL. The CDR3 is 15 residues long. Here the CDR3 reads CVSSQDFLGQETQYF. The CDR3 nucleotides are TGCGTCAGCAGCCAAGATTTCCTGGGCCAAGAGACCCAGTACTTC.